This T cell receptor (beta chain) is drawn from a study of cytomegalovirus exposure and HLA in healthy donors. V lost 6 bases, J lost 3 bases, and 9 bases lay in between. CDR3 length equals 13 residues. Germline V lookup: CDR1 ENHRY, CDR2 SYGVKD. PCR was performed using 60 Vbeta and 13 Jbeta primers. Using immunoSEQ multiplex PCR, the repertoire was profiled, and TCRdb retains in-frame clones only, with some absent. The data hold about 32,000 clones, with roughly 82% observed a single time. The sequence was collected from a woman younger than 35 in good health and CMV-seronegative. The genes are TRBV10-3 and TRBJ2-1; tentative D call: TRBD2 (6 bases). Material for sequencing was PBMCs. The CDR3 DNA reads TGTGCCATCAGAACGGGGGACTACAATGAGCAGTTCTTC. It is translated as CAIRTGDYNEQFF.